The T cell receptor (beta chain) described here comes from a study of cytomegalovirus exposure and HLA in healthy donors. Broader study findings: In a later analysis, HLA-C alleles had the fewest associated TCRs, DRB1 alleles the most. Later work found most CMV-associated TCR beta chains apparently HLA-restricted.

On this clone itself: The target antigen is unknown.

In the PCR, 60 Vbeta and 13 Jbeta primers were used. The assay was immunoSEQ multiplex PCR, and TCRdb's table has in-frame clones only and misses some. This sample has under 200,000 clones, with more than 70% found just once. The V segment lost 3 bases and the J segment 4 bases; nucleotides outside the gene matches: 6. The CDR3 covers 15 residues. Per germline, CDR1 SGHTA and CDR2 FQGNSA. The rearrangement uses TRBV7-2 and TRBJ2-7, with 10 nucleotides matching TRBD1. Sample: PBMCs. This receptor was taken from a woman aged 40-49 years in good health and CMV-seropositive. CDR3 coding DNA: TGTGCCAGCAGCTTCAGGACAGGGGGTTTATACGAGCAGTACTTC. It specifies CASSFRTGGLYEQYF.